This is a list of T cell receptor beta chains from one sample in a study of shared clonotypes between healthy human individuals. This table comes from immunoSEQ multiplex PCR, and its TCRdb copy is limited to in-frame clones, with some not included. Found here are some 2.1 million clones, approximately 95% of them singletons; the top ten hold about 1.1%. Sequencing was carried out using naive CD8+ T cells sorted from blood. These receptors all stem from a man between 18 and 29 years old in good health. The CDR3 runs from the conserved cysteine through the conserved F or W. The D gene is left open where the match is weak.

d_call	v_call	j_call	cdr3_aa	cdr3_nt
TRBD1	TRBV27	TRBJ2-7	CASSLQGSYEQYF	TGTGCCAGCAGCCTACAGGGGTCCTACGAGCAGTACTTC
.	TRBV6-5	TRBJ2-3	CASSRGPHDTQYF	TGTGCCAGCAGCCGAGGACCCCACGATACGCAGTATTTT
.	TRBV4-1	TRBJ1-1	CASTPGAGSTEAFF	TGCGCCAGCACTCCAGGGGCGGGGAGCACTGAAGCTTTCTTT
.	TRBV27	TRBJ2-1	CASSLMGGYNEQFF	TGTGCCAGCTCTCTCATGGGGGGCTACAATGAGCAGTTCTTC
.	TRBV18	TRBJ1-1	CASSPTATEAFF	TGTGCCAGCTCACCAACGGCCACTGAAGCTTTCTTT
TRBD1	TRBV27	TRBJ1-1	CASSLFLSSRGRTEAFF	TGTGCCAGCAGTTTATTCCTTTCCTCCAGGGGGCGGACTGAAGCTTTCTTT
.	TRBV5-8	TRBJ1-5	CASSPGGVLSNQPQHF	TGTGCCAGCAGCCCCGGCGGGGTCCTTAGCAATCAGCCCCAGCATTTT
.	TRBV7-9	TRBJ1-1	CASSNDGTEAFF	TGTGCCAGCAGCAACGACGGCACTGAAGCTTTCTTT
TRBD2	TRBV9	TRBJ2-1	CASSGYLAGDEDEQFF	TGTGCCAGCAGCGGTTACTTAGCGGGAGATGAGGATGAGCAGTTCTTC
.	TRBV5-4	TRBJ2-2	CASSLAWGLNTGELFF	TGTGCCAGCAGCTTGGCCTGGGGGTTGAACACCGGGGAGCTGTTTTTT